This T cell receptor (beta chain) was sequenced in a study of cytomegalovirus exposure and HLA in healthy donors. Study in general: Earlier, 110 million or so unique TCR beta sequences were recovered from 200 million or so T cells by an analysis. Genotyping of more than 300 donors showed that about 79% belonged to the Caucasian-associated ancestry cluster.

General study results and limits: The study assumed roughly uniform donor sequencing depth for presence/absence analyses.

The CDR3 runs 15 residues. Germline loops: CDR1 LNHDA, CDR2 SQIVND (reference sequence). V shed 7 bases and J shed 3 bases, with 16 bases lying between them. The donors gave bone marrow, and they were healthy. As for this clone: The antigen is unknown.

Primers: 60 Vbeta forward and 13 Jbeta reverse. The repertoire was sequenced with immunoSEQ multiplex PCR; TCRdb's copy has only in-frame clones and lacks some. The table lists around 140,000 clones, approximately 72% of them singletons. This TCR was sampled from a woman aged 60-75 years in good health and CMV-seronegative. The chain links TRBV19 to TRBJ1-5; D not certain. The material sequenced was PBMCs. CDR3 sequence reads: CASNSLTLPNQPQHF. As DNA, the CDR3 is TGTGCCAGTAATTCGCTAACGTTACCCAATCAGCCCCAGCATTTT.